Shown below are 30 T cell receptor beta chains from a single sample sequenced in a study of blood T cells in healthy people across ages. PCR was performed a second time for roughly 6 to 12 cycles using a sample-barcoded 5' primer and a J-beta primer mix. TCRdb analysed the 5' RACE reads with MiXCR anew, one entry per CDR3 protein. Of 650,000 to 1,000,000 distinct CDR3 sequences in the sample, roughly 34% were seen once. Sequencing was done on a sample of blood. Receptors were obtained from a young man in good health.

A note on this clonotype: The germline gene is not matched at one end of the junction; a read error may be the cause. This chain uses TRBV28 with TRBJ2-1; D is ambiguous. The CDR3 runs to 13 residues. Germline V CDR1 and CDR2: MDHEN, SYDVKM. CDR3 sequence reads: CASSSPGVLEQFF. The CDR3 region has the DNA TGTGCTAGCAGTTCCCCAGGAGTGCTTGAGCAGTTCTTC. The full variable domain, rest sourced from reference TRBV28 and TRBJ2-1, is DVKVTQSSRYLVKRTGEKVFLECVQDMDHENMFWYRQDPGLGLRLIYFSYDVKMKEKGDIPEGYSVSREKKERFSLILESASTNQTSMYLCASSSPGVLEQFFGPGTRLTVL.

This clonotype has ten or more counts. CDR3 residues: CASSQAGVNEQFF. The CDR3 region has the DNA TGCGCCAGCAGCCAGGCGGGGGTCAATGAGCAGTTCTTC. The rearrangement links TRBV5-1 to TRBJ2-1, with TRBD2 matching over 7 bases. Germline V CDR1 and CDR2: SGHRS, YFSETQ. The CDR3 consists of 13 residues. The J segment lost 6 bases and the V segment lost 4 bases, leaving 4 bases of the junction unmatched.

This sequence joins TRBV12-3 or TRBV12-4 and TRBJ1-1; no clear D gene. The CDR3 has 14 residues. Trimming took off 0 bases at V and 4 bases at J, with 9 bases between the two ends. CDR3 loop: CASSLALSLTEAFF. The CDR3 DNA follows: TGTGCCAGCAGTTTAGCGTTGAGCCTCACTGAAGCTTTCTTT.

This clonotype was recorded many times. The CDR3: CASSIRGSGYGYTF. The CDR3 coding sequence is TGTGCCAGCAGTATTCGGGGCTCAGGCTATGGCTACACCTTC. The gene calls are TRBV7-8 and TRBJ1-2; maybe TRBD1 (5 bases). CDR3 size: 14 residues. The V gene's germline CDR1 is SGHVS and CDR2 FQNEAQ. Trimming cost V 6 bases and J 4 bases, with 15 bases left between them.

The V gene is TRBV29-1, the J gene TRBJ2-3; D remains unclear. This CDR3 is built from 13 residues. V was trimmed by 7 bases and J by 6 bases, leaving 17 bases between them. Looked up from germline, CDR1 is SQVTM and CDR2 is ANQGSEA. The CDR3 here is CSARLRLGDTQYF. CDR3 DNA: TGCAGCGCCAGACTTAGATTGGGGGATACGCAGTATTTT.

The chain employs TRBV5-1 and TRBJ2-7; weak D call: TRBD2 (5 bases). V shed 3 bases and J shed 6 bases, with 16 bases lying between them. This CDR3 is built from 14 residues. Germline values: CDR1 SGHRS, CDR2 YFSETQ. CDR3 bases: TGCGCCAGCAGCTGGCCACGGACTGGGAGCGAGCAGTACTTC. Encoded protein: CASSWPRTGSEQYF.

V is TRBV28 and J is TRBJ1-1; unclear D gene. The CDR3 extends over 15 amino acids. CDR1 is MDHEN and CDR2 is SYDVKM in the germline V gene. V was cut by 5 bases and J by 1 base, with 14 bases left in between. CDR3 in amino acids: CASSPEAAANTEAFF. The CDR3, as DNA: TGTGCCAGCAGTCCTGAGGCCGCTGCGAACACTGAAGCTTTCTTT.

This clonotype came up a few times. The chain couples TRBV6-2 or TRBV6-3 to TRBJ1-5, with no clear D. Germline CDR1 MNHEY, CDR2 SVGEGT. The CDR3 totals 15 residues. The germline V and J ends were trimmed by 2 bases and 2 bases, with 10 bases remaining between them. The CDR3 loop reads CASSYIGFGNQPQHF. The CDR3 region has the DNA TGTGCCAGCAGTTACATAGGGTTCGGCAATCAGCCCCAGCATTTT.

This clonotype has just a few counts. The chain has TRBV6-6 and TRBJ1-5; D is possibly TRBD1 (5 bases). The CDR3 totals 16 residues. V was shortened by 10 bases and J by 0 bases, with 19 bases between the two germline ends. Germline V gives CDR1 MNHNY, CDR2 SVGAGI (reference sequence). DNA of the CDR3: TGTGCCATCTCTGCTTCGGGGGAATTTAGCAATCAGCCCCAGCATTTT. As protein: CAISASGEFSNQPQHF.

The chain joins TRBV7-3 to TRBJ2-7, with TRBD2 identical over 7 bases. V trimming: 5 bases; J trimming: 7 bases; junction bases outside the gene matches: 11. The germline V gene encodes CDR1 SGHTA and CDR2 FQGTGA. The CDR3 extends over 14 amino acids. The CDR3 DNA reads TGTGCCAGCAGCATCACTAGCGCAGGCAATGAGCAGTACTTC. It translates to CASSITSAGNEQYF. Looking up the rest from reference TRBV7-3 and TRBJ2-7 gives the full variable domain: GAGVSQTPSNKVTEKGKYVELRCDPISGHTALYWYRQSLGQGPEFLIYFQGTGAADDSGLPNDRFFAVRPEGSVSTLKIQRTERGDSAVYLCASSITSAGNEQYFGPGTRLTVT.

A single count supports this clonotype. This sequence joins TRBV7-2 and TRBJ2-3; D perhaps matches TRBD1 (6 bases). CDR1 is SGHTA and CDR2 is FQGNSA in the germline V gene. The CDR3 covers 16 residues. V lost 0 bases, J lost 5 bases, and 15 bases lay in between. CDR3 sequence (DNA): TGTGCCAGCAGCTTAGCGGGACAAAAAAACATAGATACGCAGTATTTT. Translating gives CASSLAGQKNIDTQYF.

Many counts were recorded for this clonotype. The chain employs TRBV4-3 and TRBJ1-2, with D unresolved. Between the trimmed V and J ends, which lost 3 bases and 4 bases, there was a span of 12 bases. CDR3 length equals 14 residues. CDR1 and CDR2 from the germline V gene are LGHNA and YSLEER. The CDR3 DNA is TGCGCCAGCAGCCAGGAGAGCACCTCCTATGGCTACACCTTC. Translated: CASSQESTSYGYTF.

The chain uses TRBV7-9 and TRBJ1-1; TRBD1 matches 9 bases. This CDR3 contains 15 residues. Per germline, CDR1 SEHNR and CDR2 FQNEAQ (reference sequence). With V trimmed by 4 bases and J by 3 bases, 6 bases remained unmatched. The CDR3 coding sequence is TGTGCCAGCAGCTCAAGGACAGGGGTAGACACTGAAGCTTTCTTT. Translating it yields CASSSRTGVDTEAFF.

The chain carries TRBV7-3 and TRBJ2-7; D is perhaps TRBD1 or TRBD2 (5 bases each). V was cut by 5 bases and J by 0 bases, with 23 bases left in between. Germline V gives CDR1 SGHTA, CDR2 FQGTGA. The CDR3 has 18 amino acids. CDR3 DNA sequence: TGTGCCAGCAGCCCCCTGTCAGGGAGTTATTGGGGCTCCTACGAGCAGTACTTC. Protein: CASSPLSGSYWGSYEQYF.

This chain links TRBV2 with TRBJ1-5; D gene ambiguous. The V end was cut by 2 bases, the J end by 0 bases, with 8 bases between. CDR1 is SNHLY, CDR2 FYNNEI, per germline. This CDR3 spans 15 amino acids. The DNA for the CDR3 is TGTGCCAGCAGTGAAAGTCAGGCTAGCAATCAGCCCCAGCATTTT. It encodes CASSESQASNQPQHF.

The chain couples TRBV7-9 to TRBJ1-1; 10 bases align to TRBD1. The germline gives CDR1 SEHNR, CDR2 FQNEAQ (reference sequence). The CDR3 spans 15 residues. V trimming: 5 bases; J trimming: 3 bases; junction bases outside the gene matches: 6. CDR3 DNA: TGTGCCAGCAGCCCGGGGACAGGGGTTTACACTGAAGCTTTCTTT. It yields the protein CASSPGTGVYTEAFF. Together with reference TRBV7-9 and TRBJ1-1, the CDR3 gives the full variable domain: DTGVSQNPRHKITKRGQNVTFRCDPISEHNRLYWYRQTLGQGPEFLTYFQNEAQLEKSRLLSDRFSAERPKGSFSTLEIQRTEQGDSAMYLCASSPGTGVYTEAFFGQGTRLTVV.

The V gene is TRBV10-3, the J gene TRBJ2-7; perhaps D is TRBD1 or TRBD2 (7 bases each). Trimming left V 6 bases short and J 1 base short, with 13 bases between. The CDR3 is 14 amino acids. The germline CDR1 and CDR2 sequences are ENHRY and SYGVKD. CDR3 sequence (DNA): TGTGCCATCAGCGCCAGGGGGGGTTCCTACGAGCAGTACTTC. This sequence encodes CAISARGGSYEQYF.

This clonotype was picked up many times. The J gene is TRBJ1-2, the V gene TRBV4-1; TRBD1 might be the D (5 bases). The CDR3 is 14 amino acids. V was shortened by 1 base and J by 7 bases, with 13 bases between the two germline ends. CDR1 and CDR2 from the germline V gene are MGHRA and YSYEKL. CDR3: CASSQVRAGAGYTF. The CDR3 region has the DNA TGCGCCAGCAGCCAAGTAAGGGCCGGGGCTGGCTACACCTTC.

The CDR3 here is CASSPTGGGNNEQFF. Written as DNA, the CDR3 is TGTGCCAGCAGCCCCACTGGGGGGGGAAACAATGAGCAGTTCTTC. The genes are TRBV7-6 and TRBJ2-1; 7 nucleotides agree with TRBD2. V dropped 5 bases and J dropped 5; count of bases not matched to a gene: 9. This CDR3 is built from 15 residues. Germline values: CDR1 SGHVS, CDR2 FNYEAQ.

This sequence joins TRBV6-2 or TRBV6-3 and TRBJ1-1; 8 positions match TRBD1. With V trimmed by 4 bases and J by 3 bases, 4 bases remained unmatched. This CDR3 region has 14 residues. Per the germline V gene, CDR1 is MNHEY and CDR2 is SVGEGT. CDR3 DNA: TGTGCCAGCAGTTGGGACAGGACTGACACTGAAGCTTTCTTT. It codes for CASSWDRTDTEAFF.

The chain is built from TRBV20-1 and TRBJ2-3; tentatively, D is TRBD1 or TRBD2 (5 bases each). V was clipped by 6 bases and J by 0 bases, with 10 bases between them. Germline V CDR1 and CDR2: DFQATT, SNEGSKA (reference sequence). This CDR3 is 13 amino acids long. This CDR3 is CSAGTASTDTQYF. The CDR3 DNA is TGCAGTGCGGGGACGGCTAGCACAGATACGCAGTATTTT.

The chain employs TRBV5-1 and TRBJ1-2, with D possibly matching TRBD1 (6 bases). Deletions cut 4 bases from V and 7 bases from J, with 17 bases between. Germline V CDR1 and CDR2: SGHRS, YFSETQ. CDR3 length: 14 residues. The CDR3 region is CASSVGTGMRGYTF. The CDR3 coding sequence is TGCGCCAGCAGCGTGGGAACAGGGATGCGTGGCTACACCTTC.

The chain joins TRBV7-2 to TRBJ2-5; no definite D call. Germline V gene lookup returns CDR1 SGHTA and CDR2 FQGNSA. CDR3 length equals 14 residues. V was cut by 5 bases and J by 3 bases, with 13 bases left in between. The CDR3 DNA reads as TGTGCCAGCAGCCCAGGACCCAACGAAGAGACCCAGTACTTC. Translated: CASSPGPNEETQYF.

The V gene is TRBV5-1, the J gene TRBJ2-2, with D tentatively TRBD2 (6 bases). The CDR3 length is 15 residues. Germline V gene lookup returns CDR1 SGHRS and CDR2 YFSETQ. The V gene lost 3 bases and the J gene lost 1 base, with 10 bases spanning the gap. CDR3 loop: CASSSTSENTGELFF. CDR3 nucleotides: TGCGCCAGCAGCTCGACTAGTGAGAACACCGGGGAGCTGTTTTTT.

This clonotype was picked up many times. V is TRBV6-6 and J is TRBJ1-1; D remains unclear. CDR1 and CDR2 (germline): MNHNY, SVGAGI (reference sequence). Trimming pared 6 bases from V and 2 bases from J, leaving 10 bases between. The CDR3 has 13 amino acids. The CDR3 region has the DNA TGTGCCAGCAGCGATTCGCGAAACACTGAAGCTTTCTTT. Translating gives CASSDSRNTEAFF.

This clonotype was observed a handful of times. This rearrangement joins TRBV7-2 to TRBJ2-7; no reliable D call. Germline loops: CDR1 SGHTA, CDR2 FQGNSA. Trimming stripped 5 bases from V and 2 bases from J, with 10 bases between. The CDR3 runs 13 residues. This CDR3 is CASSISTAYEQYF. The DNA of the CDR3 is TGTGCCAGCAGCATTAGCACAGCCTACGAGCAGTACTTC.

This clonotype has more than one count but fewer than ten. The J gene is TRBJ2-1, the V gene TRBV20-1, with 7 bases matching TRBD2. This CDR3 comprises 12 residues. Germline lookup yields CDR1 DFQATT and CDR2 SNEGSKA (reference sequence). The J segment lost 9 bases and the V segment lost 3 bases, leaving 5 bases of the junction unmatched. Here the CDR3 DNA reads TGCAGTGCTAGCGGGGGGATCTCTGAGCAGTTCTTC. Protein sequence: CSASGGISEQFF.

V usage is TRBV7-2 and J usage is TRBJ2-2; D may match TRBD1 or TRBD2 (5 bases each). V lost 1 base, J lost 0 bases, and 9 bases lay in between. The V gene's germline CDR1 is SGHTA and CDR2 FQGNSA. The CDR3 is made up of 16 amino acids. This CDR3 is CASSLVGGANTGELFF. For the CDR3, the DNA is TGTGCCAGCAGCTTAGTTGGGGGAGCGAACACCGGGGAGCTGTTTTTT.

The V gene is TRBV5-1, the J gene TRBJ1-1; D possibly corresponds to TRBD1 (6 bases). Germline CDR1 SGHRS, CDR2 YFSETQ. V lost 0 bases, J lost 6 bases, and 9 bases lay in between. This CDR3 has 13 amino acids. CDR3 sequence reads: CASSLGQAPEAFF. Written as DNA, the CDR3 is TGCGCCAGCAGCTTGGGACAGGCCCCTGAAGCTTTCTTT.

Notes on this clonotype: A junction end diverges from the germline sequence, so it may reflect a read error. V and J are TRBV4-2 and TRBJ1-6; D gene uncertain. The CDR3 totals 15 residues. CDR1 is LGHNA, CDR2 YNFKEQ, per germline. Here the CDR3 DNA reads TGTGCCAGCAGCCAATCGCGACAATCGTTTGCACCCCCCCACTTT. It codes for CASSQSRQSFAPPHF.